This TCR beta chain appears in the sequencing data of a study of Graves' ophthalmopathy and Graves' hyperthyroidism. This clonotype has just a few counts. Germline-derived CDR1 and CDR2 are MNHNY and SVGAGI (reference sequence). Trimming left V 8 bases short and J 5 bases short, with 12 bases between. This CDR3 is built from 13 residues. The authors amplified TCR beta CDR3 regions from RNA transcripts. First-round RT-PCR employed HTBI primers, with a second-round multiplex PCR after it. TCRdb reanalysed the multiplex PCR reads using MiXCR and keeps one entry per CDR3 protein. The repertoire consists of approximately 1.2 million distinct CDR3 sequences, with 35% to 40% occurring once and the leading ten covering around 10%.

The clonotype comes from an adult man with Graves' hyperthyroidism. The chain combines TRBV6-6 with TRBJ2-2; D may match TRBD1 or TRBD2 (5 bases each). Specimen: peripheral blood or thyroid tissue (not recorded which). CDR3 coding DNA: TGTGCCAGCGGGGGATCGGTAACCGGGGAGCTGTTTTTT. It codes for CASGGSVTGELFF.